This TCR beta chain stems from a study of blood T cell repertoires in COVID-19. Method: immunoSEQ multiplex PCR; TCRdb's copy keeps in-frame clones and lacks some. The sample lists roughly 400,000 clones, roughly nine tenths occurring once. Germline-derived CDR1 and CDR2 are SGHTA and FQGTGA. The V and J ends lost 5 bases and 5 bases, in that order; junction bases with no gene match: 7. The CDR3 is 15 amino acids. Self-reported history from a screening survey and questionnaire set each donor's cohort. Within 2 weeks before study entry, exposed participants met a COVID-19 case. This sequence was found in a woman aged 35 to 49 who had been exposed to COVID-19. The specimen sequenced was PBMCs or T cells enriched from blood (not recorded which). The V gene is TRBV7-3, the J gene TRBJ2-1; 9 positions agree with TRBD1. This CDR3 is CASSHGTGRNNEQFF. CDR3 nucleotides: TGTGCCAGCAGCCACGGGACAGGGAGAAACAATGAGCAGTTCTTC.